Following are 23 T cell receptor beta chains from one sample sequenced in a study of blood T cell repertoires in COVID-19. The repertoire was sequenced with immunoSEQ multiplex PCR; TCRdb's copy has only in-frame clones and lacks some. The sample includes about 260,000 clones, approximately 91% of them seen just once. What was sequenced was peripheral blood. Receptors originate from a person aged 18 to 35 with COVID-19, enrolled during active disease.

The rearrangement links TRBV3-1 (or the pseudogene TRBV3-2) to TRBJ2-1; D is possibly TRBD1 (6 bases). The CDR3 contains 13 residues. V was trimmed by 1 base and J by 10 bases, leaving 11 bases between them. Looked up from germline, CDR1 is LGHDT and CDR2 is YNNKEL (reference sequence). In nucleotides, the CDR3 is TGTGCCAGCAGCCAAGGGGGGCTGGGAGAGCAGTTCTTC. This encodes CASSQGGLGEQFF.

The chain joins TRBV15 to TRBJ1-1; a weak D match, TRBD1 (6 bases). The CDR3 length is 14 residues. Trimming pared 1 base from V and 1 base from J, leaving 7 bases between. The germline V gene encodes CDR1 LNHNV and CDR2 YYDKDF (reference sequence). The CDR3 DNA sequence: TGTGCCACCAGCAGAGTGGGGGCGAACACTGAAGCTTTCTTT. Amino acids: CATSRVGANTEAFF.

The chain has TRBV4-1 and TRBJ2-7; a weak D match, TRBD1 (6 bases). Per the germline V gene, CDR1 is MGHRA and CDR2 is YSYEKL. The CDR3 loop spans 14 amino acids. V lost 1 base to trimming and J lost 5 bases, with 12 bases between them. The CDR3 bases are TGCGCCAGCAGCCAAGCACCCGGGACAAACGAGCAGTACTTC. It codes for CASSQAPGTNEQYF.

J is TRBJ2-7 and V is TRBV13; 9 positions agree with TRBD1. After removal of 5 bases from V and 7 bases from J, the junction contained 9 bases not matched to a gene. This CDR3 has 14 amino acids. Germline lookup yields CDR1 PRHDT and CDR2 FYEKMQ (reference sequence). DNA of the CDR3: TGTGCCAGCAGCGTCCGGGACAGGGTGGGGGAGCAGTACTTC. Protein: CASSVRDRVGEQYF.

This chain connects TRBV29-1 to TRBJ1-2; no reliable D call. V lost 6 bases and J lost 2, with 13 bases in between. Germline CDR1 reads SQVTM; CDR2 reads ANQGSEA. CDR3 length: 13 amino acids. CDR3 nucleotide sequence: TGCAGCGTACCTCTACCGGGGAACTATGGCTACACCTTC. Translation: CSVPLPGNYGYTF.

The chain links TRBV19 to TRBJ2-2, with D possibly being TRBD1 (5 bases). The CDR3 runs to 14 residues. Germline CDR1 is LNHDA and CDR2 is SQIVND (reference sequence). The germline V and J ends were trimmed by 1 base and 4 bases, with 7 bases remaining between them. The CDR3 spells CASSIGQPTGELFF. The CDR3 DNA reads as TGTGCCAGTAGTATAGGACAGCCCACCGGGGAGCTGTTTTTT.

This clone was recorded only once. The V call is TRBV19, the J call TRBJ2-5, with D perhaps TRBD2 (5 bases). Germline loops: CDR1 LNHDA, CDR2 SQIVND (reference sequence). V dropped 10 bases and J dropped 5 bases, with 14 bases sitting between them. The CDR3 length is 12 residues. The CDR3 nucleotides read TGTGCCATCACCCGGGGAGCGGAGACCCAGTACTTC. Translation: CAITRGAETQYF.

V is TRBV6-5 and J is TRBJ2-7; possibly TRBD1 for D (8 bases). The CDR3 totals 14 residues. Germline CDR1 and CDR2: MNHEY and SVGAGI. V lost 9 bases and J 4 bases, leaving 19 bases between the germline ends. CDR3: CASNPGGGGYEQYF. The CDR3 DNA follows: TGTGCCAGTAATCCAGGGGGCGGGGGTTACGAGCAGTACTTC.

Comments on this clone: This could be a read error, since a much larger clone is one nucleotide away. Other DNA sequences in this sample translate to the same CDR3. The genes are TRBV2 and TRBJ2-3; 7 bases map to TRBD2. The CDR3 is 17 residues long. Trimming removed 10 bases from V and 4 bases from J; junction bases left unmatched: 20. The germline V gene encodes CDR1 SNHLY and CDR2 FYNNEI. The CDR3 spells CATMRASGRAKADTQYF. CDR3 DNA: TGTGCCACCATGAGGGCTAGTGGGAGGGCCAAGGCAGATACGCAGTATTTT.

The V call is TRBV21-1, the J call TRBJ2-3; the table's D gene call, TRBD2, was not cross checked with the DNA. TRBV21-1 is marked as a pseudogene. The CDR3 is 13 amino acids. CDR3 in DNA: TGTGCCAGCAGCAAAGACGGCGGAACCACGCAGTATTTT. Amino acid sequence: CASSKDGGTTQYF.

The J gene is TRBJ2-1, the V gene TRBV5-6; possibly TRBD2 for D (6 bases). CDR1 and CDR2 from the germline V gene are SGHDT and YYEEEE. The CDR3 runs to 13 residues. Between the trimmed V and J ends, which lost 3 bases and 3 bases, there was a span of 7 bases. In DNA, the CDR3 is TGTGCCAGCAGCTCGGGGGACTACAATGAGCAGTTCTTC. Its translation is CASSSGDYNEQFF. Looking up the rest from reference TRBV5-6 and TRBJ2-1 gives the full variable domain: DAGVTQSPTHLIKTRGQQVTLRCSPKSGHDTVSWYQQALGQGPQFIFQYYEEEERQRGNFPDRFSGHQFPNYSSELNVNALLLGDSALYLCASSSGDYNEQFFGPGTRLTVL.

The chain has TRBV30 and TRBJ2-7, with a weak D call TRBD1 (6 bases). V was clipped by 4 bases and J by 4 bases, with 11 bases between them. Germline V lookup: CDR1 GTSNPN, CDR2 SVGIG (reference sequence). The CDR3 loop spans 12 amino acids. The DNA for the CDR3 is TGTGCCTGGACCCGAACAGGGTACGAGCAGTACTTC. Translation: CAWTRTGYEQYF.

The CDR3 is CASSEHRLIGYTF. DNA of the CDR3: TGTGCCAGCAGTGAACACCGGTTGATCGGCTACACCTTC. The chain links TRBV2 to TRBJ1-2; D is unclear. The CDR3 runs to 13 residues. CDR1 and CDR2 from the germline V gene are SNHLY and FYNNEI. Trimming took off 2 bases at V and 8 bases at J, with 12 bases between the two ends.

CDR3 amino acids: CASSGLAGVVDTQYF. The CDR3 DNA is TGTGCCAGCAGCGGACTAGCGGGAGTCGTAGATACGCAGTATTTT. The chain recombines TRBV7-2 with TRBJ2-3; 13 bases fit TRBD2. CDR1 is SGHTA, CDR2 FQGNSA, per germline. With 5 bases clipped from V and 5 bases from J, the junction kept 4 bases outside the gene matches. CDR3 length: 15 amino acids.

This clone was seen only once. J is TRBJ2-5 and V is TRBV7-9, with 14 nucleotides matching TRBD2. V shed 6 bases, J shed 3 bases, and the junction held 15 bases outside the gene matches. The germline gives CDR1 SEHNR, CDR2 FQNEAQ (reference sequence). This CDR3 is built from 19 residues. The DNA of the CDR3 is TGTGCCAGCAGTCGAAGACAGGGACTAGCGGGAGATGGGGAAGAGACCCAGTACTTC. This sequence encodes CASSRRQGLAGDGEETQYF. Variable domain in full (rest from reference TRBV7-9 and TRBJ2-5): DTGVSQNPRHKITKRGQNVTFRCDPISEHNRLYWYRQTLGQGPEFLTYFQNEAQLEKSRLLSDRFSAERPKGSFSTLEIQRTEQGDSAMYLCASSRRQGLAGDGEETQYFGPGTRLLVL.

The CDR3 DNA sequence: TGTGCCAGCAGCCAAGCTACCCGGGGGGCCAATCAGCCCCAGCATTTT. Its translation: CASSQATRGANQPQHF. The V and J genes are TRBV14 and TRBJ1-5; possibly TRBD1 for D (6 bases). V shed 1 base and J shed 3 bases, with 13 bases lying between them. This CDR3 contains 16 residues. Per germline, CDR1 SGHDN and CDR2 FVKESK.

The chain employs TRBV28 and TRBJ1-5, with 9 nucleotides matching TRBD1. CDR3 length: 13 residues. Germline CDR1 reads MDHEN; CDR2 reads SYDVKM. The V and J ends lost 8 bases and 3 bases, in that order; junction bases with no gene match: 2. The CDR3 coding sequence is TGTGCCAGCGGACAGGGGAACAATCAGCCCCAGCATTTT. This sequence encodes CASGQGNNQPQHF.

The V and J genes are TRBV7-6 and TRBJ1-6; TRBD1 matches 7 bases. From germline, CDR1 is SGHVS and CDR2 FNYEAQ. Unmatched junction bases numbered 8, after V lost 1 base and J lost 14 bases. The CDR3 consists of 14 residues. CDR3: CASSLGGQPSTLHF. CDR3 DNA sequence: TGTGCCAGCAGCTTAGGGGGACAGCCCTCAACCCTCCACTTT.

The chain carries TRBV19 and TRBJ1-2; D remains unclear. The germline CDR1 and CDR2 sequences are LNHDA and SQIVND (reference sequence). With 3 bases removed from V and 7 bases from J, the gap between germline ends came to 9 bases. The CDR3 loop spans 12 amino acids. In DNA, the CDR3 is TGTGCCAGTAGTATGGCATTAGCTGGCTACACCTTC. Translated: CASSMALAGYTF. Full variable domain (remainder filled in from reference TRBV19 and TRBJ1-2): DGGITQSPKYLFRKEGQNVTLSCEQNLNHDAMYWYRQDPGQGLRLIYYSQIVNDFQKGDIAEGYSVSREKKESFPLTVTSAQKNPTAFYLCASSMALAGYTFGSGTRLTVV.

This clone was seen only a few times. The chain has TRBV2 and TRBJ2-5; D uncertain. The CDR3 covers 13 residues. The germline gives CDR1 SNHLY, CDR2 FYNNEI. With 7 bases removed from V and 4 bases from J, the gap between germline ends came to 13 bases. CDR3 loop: CASKVRIVETQYF. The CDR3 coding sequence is TGTGCCAGCAAGGTCAGGATAGTAGAGACCCAGTACTTC.

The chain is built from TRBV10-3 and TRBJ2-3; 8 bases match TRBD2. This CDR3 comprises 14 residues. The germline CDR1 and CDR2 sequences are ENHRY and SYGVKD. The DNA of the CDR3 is TGTGCGTCTCGGGGGGGCCAGGGGCCAGATACGCAGTATTTT. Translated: CASRGGQGPDTQYF.

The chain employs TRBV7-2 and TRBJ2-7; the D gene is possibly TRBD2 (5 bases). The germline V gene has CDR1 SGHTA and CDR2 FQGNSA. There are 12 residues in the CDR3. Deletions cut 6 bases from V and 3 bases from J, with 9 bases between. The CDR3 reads CASSRGLYEQYF. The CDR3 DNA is TGTGCCAGCAGTCGTGGACTCTACGAGCAGTACTTC. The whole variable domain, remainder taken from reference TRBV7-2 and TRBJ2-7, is GAGVSQSPSNKVTEKGKDVELRCDPISGHTALYWYRQSLGQGLEFLIYFQGNSAPDKSGLPSDRFSAERTGGSVSTLTIQRTQQEDSAVYLCASSRGLYEQYFGPGTRLTVT.

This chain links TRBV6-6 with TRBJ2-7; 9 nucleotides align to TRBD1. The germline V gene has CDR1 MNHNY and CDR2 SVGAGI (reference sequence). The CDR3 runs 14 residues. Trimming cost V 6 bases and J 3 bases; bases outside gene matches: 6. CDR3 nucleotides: TGTGCCAGCAGAAAGACAGGGGGGGACTACGAGCAGTACTTC. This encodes CASRKTGGDYEQYF.